This TCR beta chain is from a study of T cell changes during pregnancy in multiple sclerosis. This clone has only one observation. Clones were read by immunoSEQ multiplex PCR, and TCRdb kept only the in-frame ones, dropping some. Here the sample spans tens of thousands of clones, approximately 90% being singletons. The CDR3 loop spans 15 amino acids. Source: peripheral blood, taken after pregnancy. The V and J genes are TRBV1 and TRBJ2-1; the table's D call TRBD2 went unverified against the DNA. TRBV1 is a pseudogene segment. This sequence was found in a female donor with multiple sclerosis, enrolled in a pregnancy study. The CDR3 DNA sequence: TGCACCAGCAAACCTCTAGCGGGAGTACGTGGTGAGCAGTTCTTC. Its translation: CTSKPLAGVRGEQFF.